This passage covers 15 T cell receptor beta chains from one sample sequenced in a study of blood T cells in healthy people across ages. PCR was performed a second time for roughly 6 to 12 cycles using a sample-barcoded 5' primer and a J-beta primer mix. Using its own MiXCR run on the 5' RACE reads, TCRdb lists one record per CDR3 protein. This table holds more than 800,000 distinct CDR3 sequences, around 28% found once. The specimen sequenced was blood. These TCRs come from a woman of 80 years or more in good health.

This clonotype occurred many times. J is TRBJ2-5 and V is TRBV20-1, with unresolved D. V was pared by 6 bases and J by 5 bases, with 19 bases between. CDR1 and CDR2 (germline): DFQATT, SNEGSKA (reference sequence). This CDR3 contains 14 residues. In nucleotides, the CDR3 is TGCAGTGCAGAATACCGCGGACGCCTTGAGACCCAGTACTTC. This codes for CSAEYRGRLETQYF.

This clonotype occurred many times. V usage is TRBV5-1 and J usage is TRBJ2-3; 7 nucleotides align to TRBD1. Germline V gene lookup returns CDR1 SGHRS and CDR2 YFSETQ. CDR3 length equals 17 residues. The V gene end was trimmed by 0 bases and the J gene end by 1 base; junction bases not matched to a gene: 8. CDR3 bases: TGCGCCAGCAGCTTGGAGGGGGCGGGCGGAGGCACAGATACGCAGTATTTT. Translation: CASSLEGAGGGTDTQYF.

CDR3 sequence: CASRRGTVLNTEAFF. The CDR3 DNA sequence: TGTGCCAGCAGACGAGGGACCGTTCTGAACACTGAAGCTTTCTTT. The V gene is TRBV6-5, the J gene TRBJ1-1; perhaps TRBD1 as D (5 bases). Trimming shortened V by 6 bases and J by 0 bases, and 14 bases separated the two germline ends. The germline CDR1 and CDR2 sequences are MNHEY and SVGAGI. This CDR3 has 15 amino acids.

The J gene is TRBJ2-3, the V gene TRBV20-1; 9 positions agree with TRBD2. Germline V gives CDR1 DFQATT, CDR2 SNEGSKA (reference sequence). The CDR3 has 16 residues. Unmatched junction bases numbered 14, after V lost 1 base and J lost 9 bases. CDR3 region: CSARGPIVAGGRTQYF. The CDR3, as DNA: TGCAGTGCTAGAGGCCCTATCGTCGCGGGAGGGCGCACGCAGTATTTT.

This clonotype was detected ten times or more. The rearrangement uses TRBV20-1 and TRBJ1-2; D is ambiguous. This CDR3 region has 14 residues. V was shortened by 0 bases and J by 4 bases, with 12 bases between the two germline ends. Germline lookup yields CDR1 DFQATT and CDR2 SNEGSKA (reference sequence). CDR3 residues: CSAREGRFTYGYTF. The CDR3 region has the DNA TGCAGTGCTAGAGAGGGCAGATTTACCTATGGCTACACCTTC.

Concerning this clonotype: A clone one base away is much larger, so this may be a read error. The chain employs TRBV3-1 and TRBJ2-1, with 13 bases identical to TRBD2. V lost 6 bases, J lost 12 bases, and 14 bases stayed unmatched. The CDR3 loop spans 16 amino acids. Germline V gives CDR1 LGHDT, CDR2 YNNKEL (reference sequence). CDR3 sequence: CASSQTPGTSGKRQFF. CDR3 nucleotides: TGTGCCAGCAGTCAGACGCCCGGGACTAGCGGGAAACGGCAGTTCTTC.

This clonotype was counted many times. For the CDR3, the DNA is TGCAGTGCTCCCAGGAGCGGGGGGGCTTGGGATGAGCAGTTCTTC. Protein product: CSAPRSGGAWDEQFF. The rearrangement joins TRBV20-1 to TRBJ2-1; 10 bases align to TRBD2. From germline, CDR1 is DFQATT and CDR2 SNEGSKA (reference sequence). The CDR3 is 15 residues long. J gave up 8 bases and V 5 bases, and 12 bases lay outside the gene matches.

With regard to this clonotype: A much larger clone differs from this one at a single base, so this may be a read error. The CDR3 spells CNARDLRGHDGYTF. As DNA, the CDR3 is TGCAATGCTAGAGATCTGAGGGGGCACGATGGCTACACCTTC. The chain is built from TRBV20-1 and TRBJ1-2; 7 nucleotides agree with TRBD1. The germline gives CDR1 DFQATT, CDR2 SNEGSKA (reference sequence). There are 14 residues in the CDR3.

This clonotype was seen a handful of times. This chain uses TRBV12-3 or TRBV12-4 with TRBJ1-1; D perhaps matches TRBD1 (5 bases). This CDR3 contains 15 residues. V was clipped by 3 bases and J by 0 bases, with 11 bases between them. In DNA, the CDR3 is TGTGCCAGCAGTTTTAATGGGGGGATGAACACTGAAGCTTTCTTT. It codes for CASSFNGGMNTEAFF.

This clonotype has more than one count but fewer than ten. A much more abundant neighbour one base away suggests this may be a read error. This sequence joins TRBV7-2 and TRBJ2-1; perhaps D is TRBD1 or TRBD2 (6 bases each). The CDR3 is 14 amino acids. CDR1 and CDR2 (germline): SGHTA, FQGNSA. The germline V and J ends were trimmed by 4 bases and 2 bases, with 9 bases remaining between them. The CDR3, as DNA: TGTGCCAGCAGCTGGGGGGCGGCCTACAATGAGCAGTTCTTC. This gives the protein CASSWGAAYNEQFF.

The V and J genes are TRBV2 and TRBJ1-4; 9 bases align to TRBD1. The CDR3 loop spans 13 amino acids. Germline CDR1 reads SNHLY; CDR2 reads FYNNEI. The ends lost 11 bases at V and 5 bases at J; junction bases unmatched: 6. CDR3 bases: TGTGCCTGCAACAGGGGGCAAAATGAAAAACTGTTTTTT. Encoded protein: CACNRGQNEKLFF.

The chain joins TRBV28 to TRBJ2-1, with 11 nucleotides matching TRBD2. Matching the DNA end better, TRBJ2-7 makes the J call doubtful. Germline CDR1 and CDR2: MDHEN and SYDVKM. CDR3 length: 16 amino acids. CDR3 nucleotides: TGTGCCAGCACTGACCCGGGACTAGCGGTGTCCAATGAGCAGTACTTC. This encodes CASTDPGLAVSNEQYF.

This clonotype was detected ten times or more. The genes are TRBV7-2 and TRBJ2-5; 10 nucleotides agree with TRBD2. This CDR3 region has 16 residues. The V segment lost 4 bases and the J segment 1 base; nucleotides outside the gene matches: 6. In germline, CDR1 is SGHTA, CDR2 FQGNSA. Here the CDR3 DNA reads TGTGCCAGCAGCTCCAAACTAGCGGGGCCCCAAGAGACCCAGTACTTC. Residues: CASSSKLAGPQETQYF.

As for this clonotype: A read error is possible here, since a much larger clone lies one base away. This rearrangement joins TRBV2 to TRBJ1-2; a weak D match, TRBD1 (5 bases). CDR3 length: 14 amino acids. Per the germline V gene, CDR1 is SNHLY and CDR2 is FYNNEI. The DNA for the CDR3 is TGTGCCAGCAGAAGGGGAGTTCTAAACTATGGCCACACCTTC. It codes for CASRRGVLNYGHTF.

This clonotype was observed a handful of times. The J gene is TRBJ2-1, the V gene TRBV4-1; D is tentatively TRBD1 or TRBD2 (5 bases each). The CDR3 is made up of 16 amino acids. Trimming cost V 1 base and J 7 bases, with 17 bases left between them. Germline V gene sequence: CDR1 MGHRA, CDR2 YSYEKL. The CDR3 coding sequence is TGCGCCAGCAGCCAAGCAGGGAGTACGGGTTGGAATGAGCAGTTCTTC. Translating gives CASSQAGSTGWNEQFF.